The 2 T cell receptor beta chains given below trace back to one sample, sequenced in a study of shared clonotypes between healthy human individuals. Measured with immunoSEQ multiplex PCR; TCRdb has only the in-frame clones, and not every one. The sample includes 450,000 to 500,000 clones, 70% to 80% of them seen just once. The sequenced sample consisted of PBMCs. The receptors derive from a woman between 40 and 50 years old in good health. Some clones in this sample may be carry-over from other donors' samples.

A few counts support this clone. A read error may be the cause here, since a much bigger clone is one base away. This chain joins TRBV2 and TRBJ1-3; D unresolved. The CDR3 spans 15 residues. V shed 4 bases and J shed 8 bases, with 18 bases lying between them. Germline assignment: CDR1 SNHLY and CDR2 FYNNEI. CDR3: CASSGGSREGDTIYF. CDR3 nucleotides: TGTGCCAGCAGTGGTGGCAGTCGGGAAGGAGACACCATATATTTT.

The V call is TRBV28, the J call TRBJ2-5; 9 bases match TRBD2. Germline CDR1 reads MDHEN; CDR2 reads SYDVKM. V was pared by 4 bases and J by 5 bases, with 11 bases of the junction left unmatched. This CDR3 comprises 16 residues. Written as DNA, the CDR3 is TGTGCCAGCAGTTCACCAGGGGGAGCGGGAGGCGAGACCCAGTACTTC. Amino acid sequence: CASSSPGGAGGETQYF.